The subject of this entry is one TCR beta chain. Its antigen remains unknown. These data originate in a study of cytomegalovirus exposure and HLA in healthy donors. At the level of the study: Of all 360 or so donors who were genotyped, 70% to 85% belonged to the Caucasian-associated ancestry cluster. General study points: It has been reported that TCR beta sequences accurately predicted the HLA-A and HLA-B alleles of most subjects. In vitro confirmation showed three CMV-associated chains to be CMV antigen specific.

PCR employed 60 Vbeta and 13 Jbeta primers. Profiled with immunoSEQ multiplex PCR; TCRdb holds only in-frame clones, not every one. The sample includes under 100,000 clones, about 9.5% of them seen just once. The CDR3 is 11 amino acids. In germline, CDR1 is MDHEN, CDR2 SYDVKM. V shed 6 bases and J shed 9 bases, with 11 bases lying between them. This chain uses TRBV28 with TRBJ1-1; D perhaps matches TRBD1 (5 bases). This clonotype was sampled from a man aged 60 to 69 in good health and CMV-seropositive. Sequencing was done on a sample of PBMCs. The CDR3 nucleotides read TGTGCCAGCAGCGATCAGGGTAAAGCTTTCTTT. It encodes CASSDQGKAFF. Drawing the rest from reference TRBV28 and TRBJ1-1, the complete variable domain is DVKVTQSSRYLVKRTGEKVFLECVQDMDHENMFWYRQDPGLGLRLIYFSYDVKMKEKGDIPEGYSVSREKKERFSLILESASTNQTSMYLCASSDQGKAFFGQGTRLTVV.